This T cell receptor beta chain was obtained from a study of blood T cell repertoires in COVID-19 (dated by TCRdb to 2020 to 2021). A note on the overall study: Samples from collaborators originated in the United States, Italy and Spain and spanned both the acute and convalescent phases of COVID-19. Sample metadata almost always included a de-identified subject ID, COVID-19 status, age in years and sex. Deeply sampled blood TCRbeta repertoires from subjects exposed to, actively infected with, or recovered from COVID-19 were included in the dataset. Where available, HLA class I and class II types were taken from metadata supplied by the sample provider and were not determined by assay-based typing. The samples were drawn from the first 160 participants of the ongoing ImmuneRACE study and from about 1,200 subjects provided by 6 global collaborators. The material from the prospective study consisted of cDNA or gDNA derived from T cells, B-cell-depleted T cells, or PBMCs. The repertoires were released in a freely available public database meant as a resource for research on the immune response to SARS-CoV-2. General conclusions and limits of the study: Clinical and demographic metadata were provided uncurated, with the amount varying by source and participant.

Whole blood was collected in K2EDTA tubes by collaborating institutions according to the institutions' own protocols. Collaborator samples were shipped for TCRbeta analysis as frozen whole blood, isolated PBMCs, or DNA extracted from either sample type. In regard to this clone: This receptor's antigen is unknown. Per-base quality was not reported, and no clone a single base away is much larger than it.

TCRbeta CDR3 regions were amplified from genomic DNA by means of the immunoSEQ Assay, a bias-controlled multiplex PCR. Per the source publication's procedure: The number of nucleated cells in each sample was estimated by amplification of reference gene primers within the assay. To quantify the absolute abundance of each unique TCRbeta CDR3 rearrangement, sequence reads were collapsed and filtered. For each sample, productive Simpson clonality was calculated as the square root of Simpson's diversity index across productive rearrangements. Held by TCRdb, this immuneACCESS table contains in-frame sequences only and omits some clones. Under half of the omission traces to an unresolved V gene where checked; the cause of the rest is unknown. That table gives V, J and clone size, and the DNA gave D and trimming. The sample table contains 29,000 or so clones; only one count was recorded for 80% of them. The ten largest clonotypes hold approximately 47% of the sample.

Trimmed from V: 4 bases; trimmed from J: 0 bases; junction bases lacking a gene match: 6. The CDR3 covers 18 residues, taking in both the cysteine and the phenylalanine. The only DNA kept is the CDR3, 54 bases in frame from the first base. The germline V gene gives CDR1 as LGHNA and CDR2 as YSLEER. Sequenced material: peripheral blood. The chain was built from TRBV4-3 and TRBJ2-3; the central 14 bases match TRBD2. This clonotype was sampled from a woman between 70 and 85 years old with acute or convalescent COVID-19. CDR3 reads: CASSRRLAGGPSTDTQYF. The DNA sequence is TGCGCCAGCAGCCGTCGACTAGCGGGGGGGCCTAGCACAGATACGCAGTATTTT.